One and the same sample provided the 21 T cell receptor beta chains below, sequenced in a study of metastatic and nonmetastatic thyroid tumors. All patients were treatment-naive before thyroid surgery. TCRdb re-called clones via MiXCR from the PCR reads. The table lists about 15,000 clones, approximately 25% of them singletons, with over 9.5% in the top ten. Sequenced material: tumor tissue. These receptors were taken from a female donor with papillary thyroid cancer or a benign thyroid nodule (not recorded which). Some clones in this sample may be carry-over from other donors' samples.

The chain couples TRBV6-1 to TRBJ1-2; TRBD1 aligns across 8 bases. The CDR3 sequence is 13 residues long. The V gene's germline CDR1 is MNHNS and CDR2 SASEGT. V was pared by 4 bases and J by 4 bases, with 2 bases of the junction left unmatched. The CDR3 coding sequence is TGTGCCAGCAGTGGACAGGGGAGCTATGGCTACACCTTC. This translates into CASSGQGSYGYTF.

The chain combines TRBV27 with TRBJ2-7; TRBD1 matches 7 bases. This CDR3 is 14 amino acids long. The germline V gene has CDR1 MNHEY and CDR2 SMNVEV (reference sequence). The J segment lost 4 bases and the V segment lost 7 bases, leaving 10 bases of the junction unmatched. DNA of the CDR3: TGTGCCAGCACCCCCGCGAGGGGGCGGTACGAGCAGTACTTC. It encodes CASTPARGRYEQYF.

There are many counts of this clone. The rearrangement joins TRBV5-6 to TRBJ2-1; D may correspond to TRBD1 or TRBD2 (7 bases each). CDR1 is SGHDT and CDR2 is YYEEEE in the germline V gene. The germline V and J ends were trimmed by 3 bases and 7 bases, with 20 bases remaining between them. The CDR3 is 16 amino acids. Here the CDR3 DNA reads TGTGCCAGCAGCTCCAGGGGGAGGGGTTCTACGAATGAGCAGTTCTTC. This gives the protein CASSSRGRGSTNEQFF.

This clone was picked up many times. The rearrangement links TRBV25-1 to TRBJ2-5, with D perhaps TRBD2 (6 bases). V lost 6 bases and J 1 base, leaving 9 bases between the germline ends. This CDR3 comprises 13 residues. The germline V gene encodes CDR1 MGHDK and CDR2 SYGVNS. CDR3 nucleotides: TGTGCCAGCAGGGACGGGAGCCAAGAGACCCAGTACTTC. It is translated as CASRDGSQETQYF.

V gene TRBV20-1 combines with J gene TRBJ2-7, with D unresolved. V lost 3 bases and J lost 2, with 11 bases in between. The germline V gene has CDR1 DFQATT and CDR2 SNEGSKA (reference sequence). CDR3 length: 13 residues. The CDR3 region is CSARSFSTYEQYF. In nucleotides, the CDR3 is TGCAGTGCTAGGTCATTTTCCACCTACGAGCAGTACTTC.

This clone was detected ten times or more. The V gene is TRBV30, the J gene TRBJ2-5; D is uncertain. CDR1 and CDR2 (germline): GTSNPN, SVGIG (reference sequence). With 3 bases removed from V and 4 bases from J, the gap between germline ends came to 18 bases. The CDR3 is 15 amino acids. This chain's CDR3 is CAWSQSLGRGETQYF. The CDR3 DNA sequence: TGTGCCTGGAGCCAATCCCTGGGCCGTGGAGAGACCCAGTACTTC.

This clone occurred many times. Written as DNA, the CDR3 is TGTGCCTGGGGACAGGGGCCTGTCGTATCTGGGGCCAACGTCCTGACTTTC. As protein: CAWGQGPVVSGANVLTF. The V gene is TRBV30, the J gene TRBJ2-6; TRBD1 agrees at 9 bases. Trimming cost V 5 bases and J 1 base; bases outside gene matches: 9. The V gene's germline CDR1 is GTSNPN and CDR2 SVGIG (reference sequence). The CDR3 consists of 17 residues.

Points on this clone: A junction boundary mismatches the germline segment, possibly from a read error. This rearrangement joins TRBV6-5 to TRBJ2-7; TRBD2 agrees at 7 bases. Germline assignment: CDR1 MNHEY and CDR2 SVGAGI. The CDR3 length is 15 residues. For the CDR3, the DNA is TGTGCCAACAGTTACGGGGGTTTGAGCGGGGACGAGCAGTACTTC. Translated, it gives CANSYGGLSGDEQYF.

This clone appeared a few times. The genes are TRBV12-3 or TRBV12-4 and TRBJ2-1, with a possible D match to TRBD2 (5 bases). V was pared by 5 bases and J by 7 bases, with 12 bases between. This CDR3 has 13 amino acids. The CDR3 DNA sequence: TGTGCCAGCAGTGATGGGAGCGTTAATGAGCAGTTCTTC. Translated, it gives CASSDGSVNEQFF.

This clone qualifies as medium-sized. The chain joins TRBV30 to TRBJ2-7, with 14 bases identical to TRBD2. The CDR3 is 15 residues long. Germline values: CDR1 GTSNPN, CDR2 SVGIG (reference sequence). Trimming removed 1 base from V and 7 bases from J; junction bases left unmatched: 6. The DNA for the CDR3 is TGTGCCTGGAGTGGACCTGGGACTAGCGGGAGAGAGCAGTACTTC. Translating gives CAWSGPGTSGREQYF.

On this clone itself: A read error may explain this, as a much larger clone is one base away. This CDR3 is also generated by other DNA sequences in the sample. The J gene is TRBJ2-5, the V gene TRBV3-1, with D maybe TRBD2 (5 bases). The CDR3 sequence is 15 residues long. The V end lost 5 bases, the J end lost 1 base, and 14 bases lay between the germline ends. Germline V CDR1 and CDR2: LGHDT, YNNKEL (reference sequence). The CDR3 loop reads CASSSRGGPQETQYF. The CDR3 coding sequence is TGTGCCAGCAGCTCACGGGGTGGGCCCCAAGAGACCCAGTACTTC.

Only a few counts were recorded for this clone. Mismatch with germline at one junction end may stem from a read error. This chain links TRBV20-1 with TRBJ2-3, with D possibly TRBD2 on 6 matching bases. This CDR3 has 17 amino acids. Germline V CDR1 and CDR2: DFQATT, SNEGSKA (reference sequence). The CDR3 DNA reads as TGCAGTGCTAGAGATAAAGGGGACTGGTCTGGCACAGATATGCAGTATTTT. Translation gives CSARDKGDWSGTDMQYF.

This clone appeared many times. This chain links TRBV10-2 with TRBJ2-1; 10 nucleotides agree with TRBD2. Germline CDR1 WSHSY, CDR2 SAAADI. V lost 8 bases and J lost 4; bases outside the gene matches: 5. This CDR3 has 14 residues. The CDR3 DNA reads TGCGCCAGCGCGGGACTAGCGTTTTACAATGAGCAGTTCTTC. Amino acids: CASAGLAFYNEQFF.

The V gene is TRBV11-2, the J gene TRBJ2-1; TRBD2 agrees at 15 bases. Germline loops: CDR1 SGHAT, CDR2 FQNNGV. The CDR3 spans 18 residues. J gave up 7 bases and V 5 bases, and 12 bases lay outside the gene matches. The CDR3 nucleotides are TGTGCCAGCAGCCAATTTAAGGCCGGGACTAGCGGGAGGAATGAGCAGTTCTTC. Residues: CASSQFKAGTSGRNEQFF.

By proportion, this clone is medium-sized. The genes are TRBV12-3 or TRBV12-4 and TRBJ2-7; 15 nucleotides match TRBD2. The CDR3 extends over 17 amino acids. V was clipped by 5 bases and J by 6 bases; unmatched bases: 11. The CDR3 sequence is CASSRRTSGRGLGEQYF. CDR3 bases: TGTGCCAGCAGTCGCCGGACTAGCGGGAGGGGCCTCGGCGAGCAGTACTTC.

This clone has ten or more counts. This chain links TRBV19 with TRBJ2-5, with TRBD1 as a possible D gene (5 bases). V shed 3 bases and J shed 1 base, with 12 bases lying between them. This CDR3 has 15 amino acids. CDR1 is LNHDA, CDR2 SQIVND, per germline (reference sequence). CDR3 bases: TGTGCCAGTAGTATGTGGGGCCAACCCCAAGAGACCCAGTACTTC. Its translation is CASSMWGQPQETQYF.

Remarks on this clone: Relative to the germline gene, one junction end is altered; a read error may explain this. The chain couples TRBV28 to TRBJ2-7, with D hard to call. The V gene's germline CDR1 is MDHEN and CDR2 SYDVKM. The CDR3 covers 15 residues. The CDR3 here is CASSLSFSGVYDQYF. CDR3 coding DNA: TGTGCCAGCAGTTTGTCGTTTAGTGGGGTCTACGATCAGTACTTC.

The chain combines TRBV30 with TRBJ1-5; D possibly corresponds to TRBD1 (5 bases). V was trimmed by 1 base and J by 7 bases, leaving 14 bases between them. In germline, CDR1 is GTSNPN, CDR2 SVGIG (reference sequence). The CDR3 is made up of 14 amino acids. The CDR3 DNA reads TGTGCCTGGAGTGGGCAGGGAGGACGACAGCCCCAGCATTTT. This sequence encodes CAWSGQGGRQPQHF.

This CDR3 reads CASPGWYF. CDR3 DNA sequence: TGTGCCAGTCCCGGCTGGTACTTC. The rearrangement links TRBV6-9 to TRBJ2-7; no clear D gene. The germline V and J ends were trimmed by 9 bases and 12 bases, with 9 bases remaining between them. Germline CDR1 is MNHGY and CDR2 is SVAAGI. This CDR3 comprises 8 residues.

This clone came up many times. The V and J genes are TRBV2 and TRBJ2-5; a weak D match, TRBD2 (6 bases). V was cut by 2 bases and J by 4 bases, with 11 bases left in between. Per the germline V gene, CDR1 is SNHLY and CDR2 is FYNNEI. This CDR3 spans 14 amino acids. In nucleotides, the CDR3 is TGTGCCAGCAGTGAACGGCGGGGTCCAGAGACCCAGTACTTC. It is translated as CASSERRGPETQYF.

This chain links TRBV15 with TRBJ2-3; 9 nucleotides agree with TRBD1. The ends lost 1 base at V and 3 bases at J; junction bases unmatched: 17. The CDR3 contains 20 residues. The germline CDR1 and CDR2 sequences are LNHNV and YYDKDF (reference sequence). The DNA of the CDR3 is TGTGCCACCAGCAGAGGATGGGGTGTTGCACAGGGGGCGCAAACAGATACGCAGTATTTT. Translating it yields CATSRGWGVAQGAQTDTQYF.